This T cell receptor beta chain came from a study of blood T cell repertoires in COVID-19. On the study more broadly: Donors in the United States, Italy and Spain gave samples during acute or convalescent COVID-19.

TCRdb keeps only in-frame clones here, not all; method: immunoSEQ multiplex PCR. There are over 200,000 clones in the sample; approximately 80% occur only once, and 7.8% lies in the top ten. Trimming cost V 4 bases and J 7 bases, with 10 bases left between them. CDR1 LGHDT and CDR2 YNNKEL come from the germline V gene (reference sequence). The CDR3 extends over 12 amino acids. The rearrangement joins TRBV3-1 (or the pseudogene TRBV3-2) to TRBJ1-2; no definite D call. The source material was peripheral blood. The receptor was isolated from a woman older than 75 with COVID-19, enrolled during active disease. The CDR3 loop is CASSPGSRGYTF. The DNA of the CDR3 is TGTGCCAGCAGCCCCGGGTCGCGTGGCTACACCTTC.